A single sample is the source of the 20 T cell receptor beta chains below, sequenced in a study of blood T cell repertoires in COVID-19. Data came from immunoSEQ multiplex PCR; TCRdb stores just in-frame clones and leaves some out. The sample records roughly 190,000 clones, around nine tenths being singletons. Sequencing was done on a sample of peripheral blood. The source of these receptors is a woman aged 40 to 50 who had recovered from COVID-19.

This clone was seen a single time. The chain recombines TRBV27 with TRBJ2-7; 8 bases map to TRBD1. The germline CDR1 and CDR2 sequences are MNHEY and SMNVEV (reference sequence). The CDR3 loop spans 14 amino acids. V shed 7 bases, J shed 4 bases, and the junction held 9 bases outside the gene matches. As DNA, the CDR3 is TGTGCCAGCACGCCATCCAGGGGGCGGTACGAGCAGTACTTC. Translation gives CASTPSRGRYEQYF.

This clone has just one count. The chain has TRBV6-2 or TRBV6-3 and TRBJ2-7, with TRBD1 matching 7 bases. Looked up from germline, CDR1 is MNHEY and CDR2 is SVGEGT. V lost 8 bases, J lost 0 bases, and 13 bases stayed unmatched. This CDR3 is 16 amino acids long. This chain's CDR3 is CASGPTQGISSYEQYF. CDR3 sequence (DNA): TGTGCCAGCGGCCCAACACAGGGGATTTCCTCCTACGAGCAGTACTTC.

The chain recombines TRBV21-1 with TRBJ2-3; the table gives TRBD2 as D, unverified against the DNA. TRBV21-1 has pseudogene status. The CDR3 spans 22 residues. CDR3 nucleotides: TGTGCCAGCAGCTACTACTGGGTACTAGCGGGAGGGGGAGAGGGTAGCACAGATACGCAGTATTTT. Translated: CASSYYWVLAGGGEGSTDTQYF.

This chain connects TRBV24-1 to TRBJ2-1; possible D gene TRBD2, 6 bases. This CDR3 region has 15 residues. Deletions cut 5 bases from V and 5 bases from J, with 15 bases between. Germline CDR1 reads KGHDR; CDR2 reads SFDVKD. The CDR3 sequence is CATSVSGTRNNEQFF. For the CDR3, the DNA is TGTGCCACCAGTGTCAGTGGGACTCGAAACAATGAGCAGTTCTTC.

V and J are TRBV18 and TRBJ2-7, with TRBD2 matching over 12 bases. With 3 bases clipped from V and 5 bases from J, the junction kept 11 bases outside the gene matches. This CDR3 spans 17 amino acids. Germline CDR1 reads KGHSH; CDR2 reads LQKENI. The CDR3 protein is CASSPRSLAGGPHEQYF. The CDR3 nucleotides read TGTGCCAGCTCACCGCGGAGCCTAGCGGGAGGGCCCCACGAGCAGTACTTC.

This clone was seen a single time. An end of the junction differs from the germline gene, which may be a read error. Additional DNA sequences in this sample encode the identical CDR3. The chain couples TRBV18 to TRBJ2-1, with 12 bases aligning to TRBD2. Germline assignment: CDR1 KGHSH and CDR2 LQKENI. The CDR3 sequence is 15 residues long. CDR3 sequence reads: CASSPLAGGYNEQFF. CDR3 nucleotides: TGTGCCAGCTCCCCACTAGCGGGAGGTTACAATGAGCAGTTCTTC.

V is TRBV5-1 and J is TRBJ1-1; TRBD1 matches at 9 bases. Trimming cost V 0 bases and J 1 base; bases outside gene matches: 7. This CDR3 region has 17 residues. The germline V gene has CDR1 SGHRS and CDR2 YFSETQ. The chain's CDR3 is CASSLAGTGWGNTEAFF. CDR3 DNA: TGCGCCAGCAGCTTGGCGGGGACAGGGTGGGGGAACACTGAAGCTTTCTTT. The variable domain in full, with the rest retrieved from reference TRBV5-1 and TRBJ1-1, is KAGVTQTPRYLIKTRGQQVTLSCSPISGHRSVSWYQQTPGQGLQFLFEYFSETQRNKGNFPGRFSGRQFSNSRSEMNVSTLELGDSALYLCASSLAGTGWGNTEAFFGQGTRLTVV.

The genes are TRBV2 and TRBJ2-1, with a weak D call TRBD1 (7 bases). V gave up 4 bases and J gave up 4 bases, with 11 bases separating them. The germline gives CDR1 SNHLY, CDR2 FYNNEI. The CDR3 is 14 residues long. Here the CDR3 reads CASSGGTAYNEQFF. In DNA, the CDR3 is TGTGCCAGCAGTGGCGGGACAGCTTACAATGAGCAGTTCTTC.

The chain employs TRBV6-6 and TRBJ1-1, with TRBD1 matching 9 bases. Trimming at V came to 6 bases and at J to 6 bases, leaving 8 bases not matched to a gene. CDR3 length equals 14 residues. Germline V gene sequence: CDR1 MNHNY, CDR2 SVGAGI (reference sequence). The CDR3 DNA is TGTGCCAGCAGCATCAGGGACAGGGTGGCTGAAGCTTTCTTT. Protein sequence: CASSIRDRVAEAFF.

V usage is TRBV5-4 and J usage is TRBJ2-7; a weak D match, TRBD2 (6 bases). V was cut by 4 bases and J by 2 bases, with 10 bases left in between. The CDR3 spans 13 residues. CDR1 is SGHNT and CDR2 is YYREEE in the germline V gene (reference sequence). The CDR3 loop reads CASSRGDTYEQYF. CDR3 nucleotide sequence: TGTGCCAGCAGCCGCGGGGATACCTACGAGCAGTACTTC.

The chain employs TRBV2 and TRBJ2-1, with TRBD2 matching 7 bases. The trim removed 6 bases at V and 6 bases at J, leaving 14 bases unmatched. Per the germline V gene, CDR1 is SNHLY and CDR2 is FYNNEI. This CDR3 region has 16 residues. As DNA, the CDR3 is TGTGCCAGCAGGGCGGGCGGCGGGAGACCGGGCAATGAGCAGTTCTTC. Its protein product is CASRAGGGRPGNEQFF. Using reference TRBV2 and TRBJ2-1 for the parts outside the CDR3, the full variable domain is EPEVTQTPSHQVTQMGQEVILRCVPISNHLYFYWYRQILGQKVEFLVSFYNNEISEKSEIFDDQFSVERPDGSNFTLKIRSTKLEDSAMYFCASRAGGGRPGNEQFFGPGTRLTVL.

The rearrangement joins TRBV30 to TRBJ2-7; 7 positions match TRBD1. After removal of 2 bases from V and 3 bases from J, the junction contained 1 base not matched to a gene. The germline gives CDR1 GTSNPN, CDR2 SVGIG (reference sequence). This CDR3 is built from 12 residues. The CDR3 DNA reads TGTGCCTGGAGTAGGGACAGCTACGAGCAGTACTTC. Its translation: CAWSRDSYEQYF.

This chain's CDR3 is CASSSRGAGSYEQYF. The CDR3 DNA reads as TGTGCCAGCAGCTCACGGGGGGCCGGATCCTACGAGCAGTACTTC. This chain connects TRBV28 to TRBJ2-7; tentative D call: TRBD2 (7 bases). The CDR3 is 15 residues long. V lost 6 bases to trimming and J lost 1 base, with 16 bases between them. Per the germline V gene, CDR1 is MDHEN and CDR2 is SYDVKM.

The chain combines TRBV7-9 with TRBJ2-1, with D unresolved. This CDR3 has 13 amino acids. V lost 5 bases and J 3 bases, leaving 8 bases between the germline ends. The V gene's germline CDR1 is SEHNR and CDR2 FQNEAQ (reference sequence). This CDR3 is CASSPRNYNEQFF. The CDR3 region has the DNA TGTGCCAGCAGCCCGAGGAACTACAATGAGCAGTTCTTC. Based on the CDR3 plus reference TRBV7-9 and TRBJ2-1, the full variable domain is DTGVSQNPRHKITKRGQNVTFRCDPISEHNRLYWYRQTLGQGPEFLTYFQNEAQLEKSRLLSDRFSAERPKGSFSTLEIQRTEQGDSAMYLCASSPRNYNEQFFGPGTRLTVL.

The genes are TRBV5-4 and TRBJ1-1, with D possibly TRBD1 on 5 matching bases. The CDR3 loop spans 14 amino acids. Germline values: CDR1 SGHNT, CDR2 YYREEE (reference sequence). Trimming removed 1 base at V and 4 bases at J, with 11 bases between. CDR3 in DNA: TGTGCCAGCAGCTTGTGGGGGGGGTCCACTGAAGCTTTCTTT. Encoded protein: CASSLWGGSTEAFF.

The chain is built from TRBV6-1 and TRBJ1-2; D is uncertain. This CDR3 has 15 residues. V was cut by 1 base and J by 7 bases, with 16 bases left in between. Germline V gene lookup returns CDR1 MNHNS and CDR2 SASEGT. CDR3 region: CASSEEAALGGGYTF. CDR3 nucleotides: TGTGCCAGCAGTGAAGAGGCAGCTCTCGGCGGTGGCTACACCTTC.

J is TRBJ1-2 and V is TRBV12-3 or TRBV12-4, with 9 nucleotides matching TRBD1. The J segment lost 7 bases and the V segment lost 4 bases, leaving 4 bases of the junction unmatched. The CDR3 totals 13 residues. CDR3 DNA sequence: TGTGCCAGCAGTTCACAGGGGGCTGGTGGCTACACCTTC. Translation gives CASSSQGAGGYTF.

V usage is TRBV7-2 and J usage is TRBJ1-1, with a tentative D call TRBD1 (6 bases). The CDR3 sequence is 15 residues long. Germline lookup yields CDR1 SGHTA and CDR2 FQGNSA. Trimming removed 1 base from V and 4 bases from J, with 13 bases in between. The CDR3 loop is CASSLGTGMGTEAFF. The CDR3 DNA sequence: TGTGCCAGCAGCTTAGGTACAGGGATGGGCACTGAAGCTTTCTTT.

The rearrangement uses TRBV7-9 and TRBJ2-1, with 11 positions matching TRBD2. CDR3 length equals 19 residues. Germline-derived CDR1 and CDR2 are SEHNR and FQNEAQ (reference sequence). Trimming cost V 1 base and J 5 bases; bases outside gene matches: 13. CDR3 protein: CASSLGPLGLAGGHNEQFF. For the CDR3, the DNA is TGTGCCAGCAGCTTAGGCCCCCTCGGTCTAGCGGGAGGTCACAATGAGCAGTTCTTC.

The chain employs TRBV5-8 and TRBJ2-2, with D uncertain. V lost 3 bases, J lost 1 base, and 16 bases lay in between. This CDR3 comprises 17 residues. The V gene's germline CDR1 is SGHTS and CDR2 YDEGEE. In DNA form, the CDR3 reads TGTGCCAGCAGCTCTTCACTCTCGAACAGGAACACCGGGGAGCTGTTTTTT. As protein: CASSSSLSNRNTGELFF.